This T cell receptor beta chain was documented in a study of sequential checkpoint blockade in melanoma (dated by TCRdb to about 2019). Concerning the study at large: Using 1:1 randomization, the trial assigned patients either to first-line nivolumab followed by ipilimumab (arm A) or to ipilimumab followed by nivolumab (arm B). Both trial sequences were followed by maintenance nivolumab. DNA from approximately 99 pretreatment melanoma tumor samples underwent TCRbeta immunosequencing. Twenty-two patients had matched tumor biopsies taken before treatment and at week 13, after single-agent nivolumab (arm A) or ipilimumab (arm B). About 83% of the matched pre- and post-treatment tumor biopsy pairs came from the same lesion. Broader findings and caveats from the paper: Within-arm analyses of tumor T-cell fraction were constrained by small sample sizes and reduced statistical power. Larger, independent patient cohorts are needed to validate the response-prediction model that combines TCR metrics and mutation burden. In the nivolumab-first arm (arm A), pretreatment tumor TIL clonality was associated with response (P = .04). Tumor T-cell fraction and clonality correlated with PD-L1 staining and CD8+ T-cell counts but not with mutational load. Clinical benefit was about 30 times more likely to be achieved by patients whose tumor T-cell fraction and clonality increased by week 13.

The treatment or condition label of this sample denotes: randomized to nivolumab then ipilimumab (arm A) or the reverse (arm B). None of the patients in the trial had previously been given DNA-damaging chemotherapy. Samples came from patients with melanoma in CheckMate 064, a randomized, open-label phase II trial of sequential checkpoint blockade. Genomic DNA from formalin-fixed paraffin-embedded (FFPE) tissue samples was used for tumor TCR sequencing. Worth noting for this clone: It lacks a known antigen. The record has no base qualities; no much larger clone is one base away.

The immunoSEQ Assay was used to immunosequence TCRbeta CDR3 regions from genomic DNA. Before high-throughput sequencing, the genomic DNA was amplified using bias-controlled multiplex PCR. Turning to the authors' computational methods: To quantify the absolute abundance of each unique TCRbeta CDR3 region, the sequences were collapsed and filtered. Clonality, defined as 1 minus Pielou's evenness, was calculated using productive rearrangements only. To compute tumor T-cell fraction, TCRbeta template counts were normalized to usable DNA, with usable DNA estimated from several housekeeping genes. Clones with significantly greater frequencies in on-treatment versus baseline samples were identified using a previously published method. TCRdb took over this immuneACCESS table, retaining in-frame rearrangements with V and J assigned. Such tables are incomplete; in checked studies, under half of the missing clones stem from an unresolved V gene, and the remainder is unexplained. From that table come the V and J calls and clone size; the DNA was used to work out D and trimming. The sample table shows some 5,100 clones, and roughly 20% are seen once. Jointly, the top ten make up about a sixth of the sample.

The CDR3 measures 17 amino acids from cysteine to phenylalanine. This entry keeps only the CDR3 DNA: 51 bases, framed from base 1. CDR1 and CDR2 are read off the germline V gene as MDHEN and SYDVKM. After removal of 4 bases from V and 1 base from J, the junction retains 13 bases not matched to a gene. The receptor was isolated from a human donor with melanoma. The receptor chain draws on TRBV28 and TRBJ2-7, and TRBD1 matches 7 of the central bases. Sequenced here: tumor tissue (inferred from file names), sampled from a patient given nivolumab and ipilimumab in sequence. This receptor carries the CDR3 CASSYLWTGDYSYEQYF. The DNA sequence reads TGTGCCAGCAGTTATCTTTGGACAGGAGACTATTCCTACGAGCAGTACTTC.